This TCR beta chain was sequenced during a study of cytomegalovirus exposure and HLA in healthy donors. Between the trimmed V and J ends, which lost 5 bases and 7 bases, there was a span of 16 bases. Per the germline V gene, CDR1 is SGHKS and CDR2 is YYEKEE (reference sequence). This CDR3 is 14 amino acids long. The PCR made use of 60 Vbeta and 13 Jbeta primers. The data were produced by immunoSEQ multiplex PCR, yet TCRdb's version contains in-frame clones alone and is incomplete. The repertoire has 95,000 to 110,000 clones, over 75% of them found once; the top ten carry roughly 6.2%. The TCR sequence derives from a man aged 55-75 years in good health and CMV-seropositive. This rearrangement joins TRBV5-5 to TRBJ1-5; possible D gene TRBD1, 6 bases. The source material was PBMCs. The CDR3 nucleotides read TGTGCCAGCAGTTCGAATCACAGGGACCAGCCCCAGCATTTT. As protein: CASSSNHRDQPQHF. Filled out from reference TRBV5-5 and TRBJ1-5, the complete variable domain reads DAGVTQSPTHLIKTRGQQVTLRCSPISGHKSVSWYQQVLGQGPQFIFQYYEKEERGRGNFPDRFSARQFPNYSSELNVNALLLGDSALYLCASSSNHRDQPQHFGDGTRLSIL.